This TCR beta chain was observed in a study of T cells in localized non-small cell lung cancer. General observations from the study: A denser population of T cells in blood accompanied longer overall survival. In uninvolved adjacent lung, T cell clonality reached its highest value, exceeding tumor. A median of 57 clones ranked among the top 100 in tumor appeared in adjacent lung.

The repertoire was sequenced with immunoSEQ multiplex PCR; TCRdb's copy has only in-frame clones and lacks some. The sample carries 15,000 to 20,000 clones, about 80% recorded once. Trimming pared 8 bases from V and 3 bases from J, leaving 14 bases between. This CDR3 contains 14 residues. Germline V gene data show CDR1 as MNHEY and CDR2 as SVGAGI. On this clone itself: Its antigen is not known.

The clonotype comes from a male donor aged 60 or over with stage I lung adenocarcinoma. Sequenced material: peripheral blood, taken before any cancer treatment. The chain joins TRBV6-5 to TRBJ1-3, with D tentatively TRBD1 (5 bases). CDR3 sequence: CASRDGGSGNTIYF. Written as DNA, the CDR3 is TGTGCCAGCCGGGATGGGGGGAGTGGAAACACCATATATTTT.